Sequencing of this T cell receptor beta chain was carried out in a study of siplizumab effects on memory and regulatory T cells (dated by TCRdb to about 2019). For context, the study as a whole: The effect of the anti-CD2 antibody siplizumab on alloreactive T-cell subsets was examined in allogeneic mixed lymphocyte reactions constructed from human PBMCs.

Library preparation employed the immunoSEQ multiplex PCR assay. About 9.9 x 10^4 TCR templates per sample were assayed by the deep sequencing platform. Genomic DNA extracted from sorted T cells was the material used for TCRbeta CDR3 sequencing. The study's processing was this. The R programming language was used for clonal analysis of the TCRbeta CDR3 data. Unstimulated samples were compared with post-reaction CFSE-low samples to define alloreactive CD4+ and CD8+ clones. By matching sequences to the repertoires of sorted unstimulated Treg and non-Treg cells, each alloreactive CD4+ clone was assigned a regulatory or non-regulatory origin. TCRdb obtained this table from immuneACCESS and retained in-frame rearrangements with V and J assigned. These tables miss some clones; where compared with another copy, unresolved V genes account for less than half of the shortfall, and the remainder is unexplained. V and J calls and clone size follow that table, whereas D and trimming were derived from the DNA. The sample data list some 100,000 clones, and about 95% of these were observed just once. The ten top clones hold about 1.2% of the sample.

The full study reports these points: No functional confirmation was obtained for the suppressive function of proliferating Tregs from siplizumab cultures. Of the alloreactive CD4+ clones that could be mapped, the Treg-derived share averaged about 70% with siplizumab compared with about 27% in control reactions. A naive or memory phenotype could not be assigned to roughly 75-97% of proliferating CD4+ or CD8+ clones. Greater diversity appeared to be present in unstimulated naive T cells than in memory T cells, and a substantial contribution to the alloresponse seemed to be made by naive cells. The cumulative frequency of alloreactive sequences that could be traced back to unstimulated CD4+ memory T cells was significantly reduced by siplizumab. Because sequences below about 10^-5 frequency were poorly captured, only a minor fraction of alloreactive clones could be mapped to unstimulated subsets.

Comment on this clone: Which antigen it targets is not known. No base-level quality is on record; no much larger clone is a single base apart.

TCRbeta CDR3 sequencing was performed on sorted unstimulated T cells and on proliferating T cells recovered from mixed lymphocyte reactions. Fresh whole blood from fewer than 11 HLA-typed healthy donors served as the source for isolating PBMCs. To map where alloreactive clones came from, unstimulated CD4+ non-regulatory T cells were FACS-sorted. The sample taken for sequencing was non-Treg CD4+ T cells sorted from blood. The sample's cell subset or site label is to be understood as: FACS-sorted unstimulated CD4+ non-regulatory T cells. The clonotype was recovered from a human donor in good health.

The CDR3 amino acid sequence is: CASSFNQGTGELFF. The DNA reads TGCGCCAGCAGCTTTAACCAGGGAACCGGGGAGCTGTTTTTT. This chain joins TRBV5-1 to TRBJ2-2; TRBD1 is a possible D gene, resting on 5 matching bases. From the germline V gene, CDR1 is SGHRS and CDR2 is YFSETQ. The CDR3 measures 14 amino acids from cysteine to phenylalanine. The sequence is cut down to CDR3 DNA, 42 bases in frame from base 1. The V and J ends are trimmed by 2 bases and 5 bases, leaving 10 bases between them.